Shown below are 20 T cell receptor beta chains from a single sample sequenced in a study of cytomegalovirus exposure and HLA in healthy donors. PCR primers comprised 60 Vbeta and 13 Jbeta primers. The repertoire was sequenced with immunoSEQ multiplex PCR; TCRdb's copy has only in-frame clones and lacks some. Of around 150,000 clones in the sample, around 80% were seen once. Sequenced: PBMCs. Receptors originate from a male donor in good health and CMV-seropositive.

With regard to this clone: The junction differs from germline at one of its ends, possibly a read error. The V gene is TRBV7-9, the J gene TRBJ2-1; D remains unclear. The CDR3 is 15 amino acids. CDR1 is SEHNR, CDR2 FQNEAQ, per germline (reference sequence). CDR3: CASRPTSHSSNEQFF. CDR3 DNA: TGTGCCAGCAGACCGACATCCCACTCCTCCAATGAGCAGTTCTTC.

This rearrangement joins TRBV28 to TRBJ1-1; tentatively, D is TRBD1 (6 bases). V was clipped by 5 bases and J by 0 bases, with 16 bases between them. CDR1 is MDHEN, CDR2 SYDVKM, per germline. The CDR3 has 16 amino acids. The CDR3 DNA reads TGTGCCAGCAGTCGCGAGGGGGGGATCATGAACACTGAAGCTTTCTTT. Protein product: CASSREGGIMNTEAFF.

V is TRBV30 and J is TRBJ1-6, with D perhaps TRBD1 (5 bases). V lost 3 bases and J 7 bases, leaving 10 bases between the germline ends. The CDR3 is made up of 13 amino acids. CDR1 is GTSNPN, CDR2 SVGIG, per germline (reference sequence). The CDR3 coding sequence is TGTGCCTGGAGGGGGCTGGAGAATTCACCCCTCCACTTT. Translated: CAWRGLENSPLHF.

This clone appeared a few times. This chain links TRBV18 with TRBJ2-5; possible D gene TRBD2, 6 bases. CDR1 is KGHSH and CDR2 is LQKENI in the germline V gene. Trimming shortened V by 4 bases and J by 3 bases, and 9 bases separated the two germline ends. This CDR3 has 13 amino acids. CDR3 in amino acids: CASSQLAEETQYF. For the CDR3, the DNA is TGTGCCAGCTCACAACTAGCAGAAGAGACCCAGTACTTC.

The chain is built from TRBV27 and TRBJ1-2; D possibly corresponds to TRBD1 (6 bases). V was cut by 3 bases and J by 6 bases, with 17 bases left in between. The CDR3 consists of 15 residues. Germline lookup yields CDR1 MNHEY and CDR2 SMNVEV (reference sequence). The CDR3 loop is CASSFDGRGVNGYTF. In nucleotides, the CDR3 is TGTGCCAGCAGTTTTGATGGCAGGGGCGTTAATGGCTACACCTTC.

The chain joins TRBV9 to TRBJ2-7; maybe TRBD2 (7 bases). This CDR3 is built from 15 residues. V lost 3 bases and J 3 bases, leaving 16 bases between the germline ends. From germline, CDR1 is SGDLS and CDR2 YYNGEE. This chain's CDR3 is CASSASGGVYYEQYF. The CDR3 DNA reads TGTGCCAGCAGCGCCTCGGGGGGCGTATACTACGAGCAGTACTTC.

The chain couples TRBV4-2 to TRBJ1-4; D may be TRBD1 (6 bases). Trimming took 1 base from V and 5 from J, leaving 14 bases between them. The CDR3 is made up of 16 amino acids. The germline CDR1 and CDR2 sequences are LGHNA and YNFKEQ. The CDR3, as DNA: TGTGCCAGCAGCCAAGGAGGGTCAGGGGCCAATGAAAAACTGTTTTTT. Residues: CASSQGGSGANEKLFF.

The chain carries TRBV14 and TRBJ2-1; TRBD2 agrees at 8 bases. Looked up from germline, CDR1 is SGHDN and CDR2 is FVKESK. J lost 9 bases, V lost 4 bases, and 8 bases had no gene match. This CDR3 region has 14 residues. The chain's CDR3 is CASSRSGRRGEQFF. The CDR3 region has the DNA TGTGCCAGCAGCCGGAGCGGGAGAAGGGGTGAGCAGTTCTTC. The complete variable domain, with remaining parts taken from reference TRBV14 and TRBJ2-1, reads EAGVTQFPSHSVIEKGQTVTLRCDPISGHDNLYWYRRVMGKEIKFLLHFVKESKQDESGMPNNRFLAERTGGTYSTLKVQPAELEDSGVYFCASSRSGRRGEQFFGPGTRLTVL.

Of note for this clone: Because the CDR3's place on the DNA is in doubt, the DNA is left out and the CDR3 is given as listed by TCRdb. V and J are TRBV12-2 and TRBJ2-5; the tabulated D call, TRBD2, remains unverified against the DNA. TRBV12-2 is annotated as a pseudogene. The CDR3 is 19 residues long, counting both termini. CDR3 amino acids: CASRLAPGVAGGIQETQYF.

The chain uses TRBV14 and TRBJ2-2; 10 bases agree with TRBD1. The germline V gene encodes CDR1 SGHDN and CDR2 FVKESK. Germline trimming cut 3 bases from V and 6 bases from J; bases unmatched to any gene: 10. The CDR3 runs 17 residues. CDR3 protein: CASSHSGGTGDAGELFF. CDR3 DNA sequence: TGTGCCAGCAGCCATTCCGGCGGGACAGGGGATGCCGGGGAGCTGTTTTTT. The complete variable domain, with remaining parts taken from reference TRBV14 and TRBJ2-2, reads EAGVTQFPSHSVIEKGQTVTLRCDPISGHDNLYWYRRVMGKEIKFLLHFVKESKQDESGMPNNRFLAERTGGTYSTLKVQPAELEDSGVYFCASSHSGGTGDAGELFFGEGSRLTVL.

This rearrangement joins TRBV5-5 to TRBJ2-5, with 7 bases lining up with TRBD1. There are 15 residues in the CDR3. V lost 4 bases to trimming and J lost 3 bases; unmatched junction nucleotides: 9. CDR1 SGHKS and CDR2 YYEKEE come from the germline V gene (reference sequence). DNA of the CDR3: TGTGCCAGCAGCCCACAGGGGAACACAAAAGAGACCCAGTACTTC. Translation gives CASSPQGNTKETQYF.

The chain is built from TRBV19 and TRBJ1-6; unclear D gene. Deletions cut 9 bases from V and 0 bases from J, with 12 bases between. In germline, CDR1 is LNHDA, CDR2 SQIVND (reference sequence). The CDR3 runs 15 residues. This CDR3 is CASTLGSSYNSPLHF. The CDR3 nucleotides are TGTGCCAGCACCTTGGGGAGCTCCTATAATTCACCCCTCCACTTT.

The V gene is TRBV7-9, the J gene TRBJ2-7; 8 nucleotides agree with TRBD1. The J segment lost 3 bases and the V segment lost 4 bases, leaving 2 bases of the junction unmatched. The V gene's germline CDR1 is SEHNR and CDR2 FQNEAQ (reference sequence). The CDR3 extends over 13 amino acids. The CDR3 loop reads CASSSGTGYEQYF. CDR3 coding DNA: TGTGCCAGCAGCTCCGGGACAGGCTACGAGCAGTACTTC.

The chain couples TRBV9 to TRBJ2-7, with 10 bases lining up with TRBD1. The ends lost 4 bases at V and 3 bases at J; junction bases unmatched: 7. Germline CDR1 reads SGDLS; CDR2 reads YYNGEE. The CDR3 totals 15 residues. CDR3 in amino acids: CASSLQTGGHYEQYF. DNA for the CDR3: TGTGCCAGCAGCCTTCAGACAGGGGGCCACTACGAGCAGTACTTC. The full variable domain, completed using reference TRBV9 and TRBJ2-7, is DSGVTQTPKHLITATGQRVTLRCSPRSGDLSVYWYQQSLDQGLQFLIQYYNGEERAKGNILERFSAQQFPDLHSELNLSSLELGDSALYFCASSLQTGGHYEQYFGPGTRLTVT.

The V and J genes are TRBV9 and TRBJ1-2; D gene unclear. CDR1 and CDR2 (germline): SGDLS, YYNGEE. Trimming took 0 bases from V and 1 from J, leaving 10 bases between them. There are 15 residues in the CDR3. CDR3 sequence: CASSVATRINYGYTF. Written as DNA, the CDR3 is TGTGCCAGCAGCGTAGCGACACGCATTAACTATGGCTACACCTTC.

The rearrangement joins TRBV27 to TRBJ2-5, with TRBD1 matching 10 bases. The J call may be mistaken, given a closer DNA end match to TRBJ2-7. The CDR3 consists of 15 residues. The V gene's germline CDR1 is MNHEY and CDR2 SMNVEV (reference sequence). The CDR3 DNA sequence: TGTGCCAGCAGTTTAATGGGACAGGGGACCTACGAGCAGTACTTC. Translation gives CASSLMGQGTYEQYF.

This chain links TRBV5-8 with TRBJ2-1; tentatively, D is TRBD2 (5 bases). V lost 2 bases, J lost 1 base, and 13 bases lay in between. The CDR3 runs to 16 residues. The germline gives CDR1 SGHTS, CDR2 YDEGEE. Here the CDR3 DNA reads TGTGCCAGCAGCTTAGGGTTCGAGCGGTCCTACAATGAGCAGTTCTTC. Translated: CASSLGFERSYNEQFF.

The chain employs TRBV19 and TRBJ1-4, with 8 bases that match TRBD1. CDR3 length: 15 amino acids. V trimming: 5 bases; J trimming: 7 bases; junction bases outside the gene matches: 9. Germline CDR1 LNHDA, CDR2 SQIVND (reference sequence). CDR3 region: CASSPRTGSGEKLFF. The CDR3 DNA reads TGTGCCAGTAGTCCCCGGACAGGGAGTGGTGAAAAACTGTTTTTT.

The rearrangement joins TRBV5-1 to TRBJ1-4, with a tentative D call TRBD1 (5 bases). The V end was cut by 6 bases, the J end by 5 bases, with 17 bases between. CDR1 and CDR2 from the germline V gene are SGHRS and YFSETQ. CDR3 length equals 15 residues. DNA of the CDR3: TGCGCCAGCACCTCTTCCTGGGGGGGAAATGAAAAACTGTTTTTT. Translation gives CASTSSWGGNEKLFF.

This rearrangement joins TRBV10-3 to TRBJ2-7, with D tentatively TRBD2 (7 bases). This CDR3 contains 12 residues. The V and J ends lost 10 bases and 7 bases respectively, with 17 bases between them. Germline V gives CDR1 ENHRY, CDR2 SYGVKD. CDR3 loop: CATWGGSREQYF. The CDR3 DNA follows: TGTGCCACCTGGGGGGGCTCTCGGGAGCAGTACTTC.